The 16 T cell receptor beta chains given below trace back to one sample, sequenced in a study of blood T cell repertoires in COVID-19. TCRdb's table, derived via immunoSEQ multiplex PCR, lists solely in-frame clones and lacks some. The data contain 100,000 to 120,000 clones, over 60% of them singletons. The sequencing input was peripheral blood. The origin of the receptors is an elderly woman with active or convalescent COVID-19.

CDR3 in DNA: TGTGCCAGTAGTTTCGCGGGTAGCAATCAGCCCCAGCATTTT. Translating gives CASSFAGSNQPQHF. This chain links TRBV19 with TRBJ1-5, with D uncertain. Germline values: CDR1 LNHDA, CDR2 SQIVND (reference sequence). Trimming took 5 bases from V and 0 from J, leaving 8 bases between them. This CDR3 contains 14 residues.

V gene TRBV30 combines with J gene TRBJ2-1; 8 bases are shared with TRBD2. Germline CDR1 and CDR2: GTSNPN and SVGIG (reference sequence). The CDR3 loop spans 13 amino acids. Losses at the gene ends were 0 bases for V and 6 bases for J; bases not matched to a gene: 1. CDR3 nucleotides: TGTGCCTGGAGTGTACTAGCGGCCAATGAGCAGTTCTTC. This sequence encodes CAWSVLAANEQFF. Full variable domain (missing parts from reference TRBV30 and TRBJ2-1): SQTIHQWPATLVQPVGSPLSLECTVEGTSNPNLYWYRQAAGRGLQLLFYSVGIGQISSEVPQNLSASRPQDRQFILSSKKLLLSDSGFYLCAWSVLAANEQFFGPGTRLTVL.

The gene calls are TRBV28 and TRBJ2-1; D unclear. The V and J ends lost 9 bases and 0 bases respectively, with 3 bases between them. This CDR3 spans 11 amino acids. CDR1 MDHEN and CDR2 SYDVKM come from the germline V gene. CDR3 bases: TGTGCCAGTAGCTCCTACAATGAGCAGTTCTTC. It yields the protein CASSSYNEQFF.

This clone was recorded many times. The rearrangement uses TRBV19 and TRBJ2-1, with 10 positions matching TRBD2. The length of the CDR3 is 16 residues. V lost 3 bases to trimming and J lost 5 bases; unmatched junction nucleotides: 7. Germline loops: CDR1 LNHDA, CDR2 SQIVND (reference sequence). CDR3 DNA: TGTGCCAGTAGTATTTTTGGGCTAGCGGGGGACAATGAGCAGTTCTTC. The encoded protein is CASSIFGLAGDNEQFF.

This sequence joins TRBV9 and TRBJ2-3; 8 positions agree with TRBD2. Looked up from germline, CDR1 is SGDLS and CDR2 is YYNGEE. This CDR3 is built from 16 residues. Trimming removed 0 bases from V and 4 bases from J; junction bases left unmatched: 7. The CDR3 bases are TGTGCCAGCAGCGTAGGGCCGGGAGGGGCTGCAGATACGCAGTATTTT. It encodes CASSVGPGGAADTQYF.

This clone has just a few counts. This chain connects TRBV7-6 to TRBJ2-6; TRBD1 agrees at 9 bases. Germline values: CDR1 SGHVS, CDR2 FNYEAQ. Unmatched junction bases numbered 10, after V lost 1 base and J lost 3 bases. This CDR3 comprises 19 residues. The CDR3 sequence: CASSLEGGQGRFGANVLTF. CDR3 nucleotides: TGTGCCAGCAGCTTAGAAGGGGGACAGGGTCGTTTTGGGGCCAACGTCCTGACTTTC.

This clone is a singleton in its sample. The genes are TRBV18 and TRBJ2-3; D perhaps matches TRBD2 (5 bases). Germline loops: CDR1 KGHSH, CDR2 LQKENI. Deletions cut 4 bases from V and 0 bases from J, with 14 bases between. The CDR3 runs to 16 residues. CDR3 DNA: TGTGCCAGCTCACTTATGGGCGGGCTGAGCACAGATACGCAGTATTTT. Protein product: CASSLMGGLSTDTQYF.

This clone has just a few counts. J is TRBJ2-7 and V is TRBV7-9; 8 nucleotides agree with TRBD1. The V segment lost 5 bases and the J segment 2 bases; nucleotides outside the gene matches: 8. Looked up from germline, CDR1 is SEHNR and CDR2 is FQNEAQ (reference sequence). The CDR3 consists of 15 residues. CDR3 nucleotides: TGTGCCAGCAGCCTCGGGACAGGAATAACCTACGAGCAGTACTTC. Translation gives CASSLGTGITYEQYF.

In this sample, this clone turned up a few times. The chain uses TRBV7-2 and TRBJ2-5; TRBD1 aligns across 7 bases. The CDR3 length is 14 residues. Germline trimming cut 3 bases from V and 2 bases from J; bases unmatched to any gene: 3. Germline CDR1 reads SGHTA; CDR2 reads FQGNSA. The CDR3 protein is CASSLTGWQETQYF. The CDR3 DNA sequence: TGTGCCAGCAGCTTGACAGGGTGGCAAGAGACCCAGTACTTC.

J is TRBJ2-7 and V is TRBV7-3, with 7 bases identical to TRBD2. Per germline, CDR1 SGHTA and CDR2 FQGTGA. The CDR3 has 15 amino acids. The trim removed 6 bases at V and 3 bases at J, leaving 11 bases unmatched. The CDR3 spells CASSLGRGSVYEQYF. The CDR3 coding sequence is TGTGCCAGCAGTCTCGGGCGGGGGTCCGTCTACGAGCAGTACTTC.

The J gene is TRBJ1-4, the V gene TRBV18; 7 bases are a match to TRBD1. Germline V gene lookup returns CDR1 KGHSH and CDR2 LQKENI. Trimming removed 6 bases from V and 8 bases from J; junction bases left unmatched: 12. The CDR3 sequence is 15 residues long. This chain's CDR3 is CASSLNRGLVEKLFF. The CDR3 coding sequence is TGTGCCAGCTCGCTCAATAGGGGGCTGGTCGAAAAACTGTTTTTT. Supplemented by reference TRBV18 and TRBJ1-4, the full variable domain reads NAGVMQNPRHLVRRRGQEARLRCSPMKGHSHVYWYRQLPEEGLKFMVYLQKENIIDESGMPKERFSAEFPKEGPSILRIQQVVRGDSAAYFCASSLNRGLVEKLFFGSGTQLSVL.

This rearrangement joins TRBV28 to TRBJ2-7; D gene ambiguous. V was pared by 3 bases and J by 5 bases, with 5 bases between. Germline CDR1 is MDHEN and CDR2 is SYDVKM. The CDR3 has 11 residues. CDR3 residues: CASSLRNEQYF. CDR3 bases: TGTGCCAGCAGTTTGAGGAACGAGCAGTACTTC.

The chain uses TRBV5-4 and TRBJ2-1, with 10 bases matching TRBD2. From germline, CDR1 is SGHNT and CDR2 YYREEE (reference sequence). The CDR3 totals 15 residues. Losses at the gene ends were 2 bases for V and 10 bases for J; bases not matched to a gene: 9. The CDR3 protein is CASSFDPAGGREQFF. The CDR3 region has the DNA TGTGCCAGCAGCTTCGATCCAGCGGGAGGGCGGGAGCAGTTCTTC.

This clone was recorded only once. This rearrangement joins TRBV24-1 to TRBJ2-1, with TRBD2 matching over 11 bases. Trimming cost V 7 bases and J 9 bases; bases outside gene matches: 7. Germline CDR1 is KGHDR and CDR2 is SFDVKD. The CDR3 spans 14 residues. DNA for the CDR3: TGTGCCACCAGGGCTACTAGCGGGAGCCTTGAGCAGTTCTTC. This sequence encodes CATRATSGSLEQFF.

The chain joins TRBV7-9 to TRBJ2-1; 7 nucleotides align to TRBD2. Trimming at V came to 0 bases and at J to 7 bases, leaving 6 bases not matched to a gene. The V gene's germline CDR1 is SEHNR and CDR2 FQNEAQ (reference sequence). This CDR3 has 15 amino acids. The CDR3 DNA sequence: TGTGCCAGCAGCTTAGCGGGAGGGCCGTGGAATGAGCAGTTCTTC. It specifies CASSLAGGPWNEQFF. The variable domain in full, completed from reference TRBV7-9 and TRBJ2-1, reads DTGVSQNPRHKITKRGQNVTFRCDPISEHNRLYWYRQTLGQGPEFLTYFQNEAQLEKSRLLSDRFSAERPKGSFSTLEIQRTEQGDSAMYLCASSLAGGPWNEQFFGPGTRLTVL.

The V call is TRBV6-5, the J call TRBJ2-1, with TRBD1 matching 7 bases. Germline V gene data show CDR1 as MNHEY and CDR2 as SVGAGI. Trimming at V came to 6 bases and at J to 5 bases, leaving 7 bases not matched to a gene. This CDR3 is built from 14 residues. The CDR3 loop reads CASRPWQGDNEQFF. CDR3 nucleotide sequence: TGTGCCAGCAGACCGTGGCAGGGGGACAATGAGCAGTTCTTC.